This T cell receptor (beta chain) was identified in a study of T cell changes during pregnancy in multiple sclerosis. Germline V lookup: CDR1 LNHDA, CDR2 SQIVND (reference sequence). The CDR3 totals 14 residues. Trimming took off 7 bases at V and 1 base at J, with 13 bases between the two ends. Sequencing was performed with immunoSEQ multiplex PCR; in TCRdb, only in-frame clones are kept and a portion is missing. The table records more than 90,000 clones, roughly 92% of them present only once. The specimen comprised peripheral blood, sampled after pregnancy. This chain connects TRBV19 to TRBJ1-2; D uncertain. The source is a female donor with multiple sclerosis, enrolled in a pregnancy study. CDR3 nucleotide sequence: TGTGCCAGTACCCCCTCCCGGGATAACTATGGCTACACCTTC. This sequence encodes CASTPSRDNYGYTF.